This is a list of T cell receptor beta chains from one sample in a study of human T cells and chemical hapten exposure. TCRdb re-called the RACE reads through MiXCR, storing one row per CDR3 protein. The profile shows about 92,000 distinct CDR3 sequences, about a tenth of them singletons. The specimen was whole blood, collected in connection with sensitization to the hapten diphenylcyclopropenone (DPC). All receptors derive from a woman under 40 with alopecia areata. Some clones in this sample may be carry-over from other donors' samples. The CDR3 runs from the conserved cysteine through the conserved F or W. D genes are given only for firm matches. Clone size is not always given. Where it is, it says once, few, many or a class for expanded clones.

D gene: TRBD2; V gene: TRBV4-1; J gene: TRBJ2-3; clone size: -; CDR3 DNA: TGCGCCAGCAGGCGGGCTAGCGGGGGGGCCTTGGATACGCAGTATTTT; CDR3 protein: CASRRASGGALDTQYF
D gene: -; V gene: TRBV7-9; J gene: TRBJ2-1; clone size: -; CDR3 DNA: TGTGCCAGCAGCCTCCCCCCGGTAGGGACCTACAATGAGCAGTTCTTC; CDR3 protein: CASSLPPVGTYNEQFF
D gene: -; V gene: TRBV5-1; J gene: TRBJ1-1; clone size: many; CDR3 DNA: TGCGCCAGCAGCCCGACAGGTTGGACTGAAGCTTTCTTT; CDR3 protein: CASSPTGWTEAFF
D gene: -; V gene: TRBV21-1; J gene: TRBJ1-5; clone size: many; CDR3 DNA: TGTGCCAGCTTGCGCCTTGAGGGCCGGCCTCATCAGCCCCAGCATTTT; CDR3 protein: CASLRLEGRPHQPQHF
D gene: -; V gene: TRBV5-5; J gene: TRBJ1-1; clone size: -; CDR3 DNA: TGTGCCAGCAGCTTTGCCTTGAACACTGAAGCTTTCTTT; CDR3 protein: CASSFALNTEAFF
D gene: -; V gene: TRBV6-6; J gene: TRBJ2-3; clone size: many; CDR3 DNA: TGTGCCAGCAGTGCCCTGCAGGTGCCTAGCGAGATTACGCAGTATTTT; CDR3 protein: CASSALQVPSEITQYF
D gene: TRBD1; V gene: TRBV7-9; J gene: TRBJ2-1; clone size: -; CDR3 DNA: TGTGCCAGCAGCCCTCCGGGACAGGGTACCTATGAGCAGTTCTTC; CDR3 protein: CASSPPGQGTYEQFF
D gene: TRBD2; V gene: TRBV11-3; J gene: TRBJ2-3; clone size: many; CDR3 DNA: TGTGCCAGCAGCCGGAAGCCGGGACTAGGTACAGATACGCAGTATTTT; CDR3 protein: CASSRKPGLGTDTQYF
D gene: -; V gene: TRBV6-2/TRBV6-3; J gene: TRBJ2-2; clone size: many; CDR3 DNA: TGTGCCAGCAGTTACCCTCTTGCCCAGGGTTATGGCGGGGAGCTGTTTTTT; CDR3 protein: CASSYPLAQGYGGELFF
D gene: -; V gene: TRBV20-1; J gene: TRBJ1-5; clone size: -; CDR3 DNA: TGCAGTGTACGCGGCACAGGCGGCGCTCAGCCCCAGCATTTT; CDR3 protein: CSVRGTGGAQPQHF
D gene: -; V gene: TRBV6-2/TRBV6-3; J gene: TRBJ1-1; clone size: few; CDR3 DNA: TGTGCCAGCAGTTACTCGCGGACAGCAACTGAAGCTTTCTTT; CDR3 protein: CASSYSRTATEAFF
D gene: -; V gene: TRBV24-1; J gene: TRBJ1-5; clone size: many; CDR3 DNA: TGTGCCACCAGTGTCGGGGGGATTTTGAGCAATCAGCCCCAGCATTTT; CDR3 protein: CATSVGGILSNQPQHF
D gene: -; V gene: TRBV5-1; J gene: TRBJ1-4; clone size: few; CDR3 DNA: TGCGCCAGCCGCGGGTCGGAGGGAGAAAAACTGTTTTTT; CDR3 protein: CASRGSEGEKLFF
D gene: TRBD1; V gene: TRBV27; J gene: TRBJ1-6; clone size: many; CDR3 DNA: TGTGCCAGCAGTCCGGGGACAGGGGCAGGAAATTCACCCCTCCACTTT; CDR3 protein: CASSPGTGAGNSPLHF